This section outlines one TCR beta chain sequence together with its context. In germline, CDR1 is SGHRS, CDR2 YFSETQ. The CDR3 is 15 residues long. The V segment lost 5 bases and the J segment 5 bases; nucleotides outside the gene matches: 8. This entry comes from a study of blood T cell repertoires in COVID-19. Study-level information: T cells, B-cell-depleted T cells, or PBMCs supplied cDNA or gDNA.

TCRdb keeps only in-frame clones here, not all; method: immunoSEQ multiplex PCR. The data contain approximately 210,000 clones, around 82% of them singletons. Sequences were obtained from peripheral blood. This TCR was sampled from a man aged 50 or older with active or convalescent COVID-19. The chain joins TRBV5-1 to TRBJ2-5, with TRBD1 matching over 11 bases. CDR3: CASRPGTGGRETQYF. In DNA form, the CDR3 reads TGCGCCAGCAGGCCGGGGACAGGGGGGCGGGAGACCCAGTACTTC.